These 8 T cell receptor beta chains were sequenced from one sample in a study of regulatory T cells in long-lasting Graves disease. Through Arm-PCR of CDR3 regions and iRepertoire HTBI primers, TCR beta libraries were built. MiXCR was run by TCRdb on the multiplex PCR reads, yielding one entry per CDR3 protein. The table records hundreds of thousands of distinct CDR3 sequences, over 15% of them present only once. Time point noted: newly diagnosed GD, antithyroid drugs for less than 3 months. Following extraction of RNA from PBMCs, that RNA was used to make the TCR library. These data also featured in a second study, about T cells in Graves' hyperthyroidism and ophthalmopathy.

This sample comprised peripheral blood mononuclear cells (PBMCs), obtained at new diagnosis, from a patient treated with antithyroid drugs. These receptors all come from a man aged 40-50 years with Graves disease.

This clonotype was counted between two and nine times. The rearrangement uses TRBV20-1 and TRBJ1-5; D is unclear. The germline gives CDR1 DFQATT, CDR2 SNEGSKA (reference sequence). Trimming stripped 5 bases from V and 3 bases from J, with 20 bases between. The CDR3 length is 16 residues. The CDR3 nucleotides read TGCAGTGCTGTAGAACCTCCGGTTGCCTACAATCAGCCCCAGCATTTT. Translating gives CSAVEPPVAYNQPQHF.

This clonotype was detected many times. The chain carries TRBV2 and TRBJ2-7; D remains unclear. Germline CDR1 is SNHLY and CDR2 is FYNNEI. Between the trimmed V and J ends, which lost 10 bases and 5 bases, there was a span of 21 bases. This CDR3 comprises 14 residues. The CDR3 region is CAIRRPSGGHEQYF. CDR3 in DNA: TGTGCCATACGACGCCCCTCGGGTGGGCACGAGCAGTACTTC.

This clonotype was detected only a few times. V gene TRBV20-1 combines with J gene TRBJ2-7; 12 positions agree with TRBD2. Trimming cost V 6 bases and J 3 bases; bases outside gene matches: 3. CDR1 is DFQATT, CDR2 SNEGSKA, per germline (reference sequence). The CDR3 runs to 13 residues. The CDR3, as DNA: TGCAGTGCAAGACTAGCGGGGGTCTACGAGCAGTACTTC. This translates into CSARLAGVYEQYF.

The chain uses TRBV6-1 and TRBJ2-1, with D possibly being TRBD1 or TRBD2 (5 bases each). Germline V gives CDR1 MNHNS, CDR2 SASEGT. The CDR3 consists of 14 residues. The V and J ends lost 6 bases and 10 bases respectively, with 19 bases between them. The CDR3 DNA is TGTGCCAGCAGGAGAGATCTGGGGGAGTACGAGCAGTTCTTC. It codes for CASRRDLGEYEQFF.

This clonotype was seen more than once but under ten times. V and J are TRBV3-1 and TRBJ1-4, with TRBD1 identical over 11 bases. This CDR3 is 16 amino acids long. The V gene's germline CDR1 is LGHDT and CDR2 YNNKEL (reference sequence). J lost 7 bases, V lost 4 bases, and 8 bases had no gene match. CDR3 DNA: TGTGCCAGCAGCCCAACTCTGGGGACAGGGGGTGAAAAACTGTTTTTT. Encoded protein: CASSPTLGTGGEKLFF.

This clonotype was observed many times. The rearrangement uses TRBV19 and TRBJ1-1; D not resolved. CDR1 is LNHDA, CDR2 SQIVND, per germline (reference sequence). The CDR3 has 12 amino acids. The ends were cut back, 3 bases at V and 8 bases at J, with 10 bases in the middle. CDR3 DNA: TGTGCCAGTAGTATTATTCCCGGGGAAGCTTTCTTT. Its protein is CASSIIPGEAFF.

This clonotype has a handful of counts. The CDR3 spells CASSPSFGETIYF. The CDR3 DNA is TGTGCCAGCAGCCCGTCTTTTGGGGAAACCATATATTTT. The rearrangement links TRBV3-1 to TRBJ1-3; D remains unclear. V lost 4 bases, J lost 10 bases, and 14 bases lay in between. CDR3 size: 13 residues. In germline, CDR1 is LGHDT, CDR2 YNNKEL (reference sequence).

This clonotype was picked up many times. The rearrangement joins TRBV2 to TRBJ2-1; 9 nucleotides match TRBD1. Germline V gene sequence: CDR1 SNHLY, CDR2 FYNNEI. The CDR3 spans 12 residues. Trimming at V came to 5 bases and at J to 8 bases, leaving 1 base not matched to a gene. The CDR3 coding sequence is TGTGCCAGCAGTTACAGGGGGCATGAGCAGTTCTTC. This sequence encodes CASSYRGHEQFF. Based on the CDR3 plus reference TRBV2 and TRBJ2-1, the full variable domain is EPEVTQTPSHQVTQMGQEVILRCVPISNHLYFYWYRQILGQKVEFLVSFYNNEISEKSEIFDDQFSVERPDGSNFTLKIRSTKLEDSAMYFCASSYRGHEQFFGPGTRLTVL.